This T cell receptor (beta chain) was captured in a study of OX40 agonist ivuxolimab in advanced cancers. Study-level background: All patients had ivuxolimab intravenously every 2 weeks at 0.01 to 10 mg/kg.

Data came from immunoSEQ multiplex PCR; TCRdb stores just in-frame clones and leaves some out. The data show about 16,000 clones, almost 85% seen once. Blood samples were obtained at baseline, cycle 4 day 1, and cycle 7 day 1. The CDR3 is 14 amino acids. Germline-derived CDR1 and CDR2 are LNHDA and SQIVND (reference sequence). V was pared by 3 bases and J by 4 bases, with 9 bases between. The chain combines TRBV19 with TRBJ2-2; D not certain. Sequencing used CD4+ or CD8+ T cells sorted from blood, obtained in a trial of the OX40 agonist ivuxolimab. The sequence was obtained from an adult with an advanced solid tumor such as melanoma, head and neck, liver or kidney cancer. CDR3 sequence: CASSIMAGTGELFF. The CDR3 DNA sequence: TGTGCCAGTAGTATTATGGCTGGCACCGGGGAGCTGTTTTTT.